Following are 25 T cell receptor beta chains from one sample sequenced in a study of blood T cell repertoires in COVID-19. TCRdb keeps only in-frame clones here, not all; method: immunoSEQ multiplex PCR. The sample records about 100,000 clones, 70% to 90% being singletons. Source material: peripheral blood. These receptors came from an elderly man with acute or convalescent COVID-19.

The chain couples TRBV28 to TRBJ1-5, with 7 positions matching TRBD1. V lost 5 bases and J lost 0; bases outside the gene matches: 7. CDR3 length: 16 residues. Germline CDR1 reads MDHEN; CDR2 reads SYDVKM. The CDR3 DNA is TGTGCCAGCAGTCCCCGTGGGACAGTTAGCAATCAGCCCCAGCATTTT. This translates into CASSPRGTVSNQPQHF.

The genes are TRBV5-1 and TRBJ1-2; 8 bases map to TRBD1. This CDR3 spans 14 amino acids. CDR1 is SGHRS, CDR2 YFSETQ, per germline. Losses at the gene ends were 2 bases for V and 2 bases for J; bases not matched to a gene: 2. This CDR3 reads CASSLDRGNYGYTF. The DNA of the CDR3 is TGCGCCAGCAGCTTAGACAGGGGAAACTATGGCTACACCTTC.

This clone has just one count. The chain uses TRBV3-1 (or the pseudogene TRBV3-2) and TRBJ2-4; no clear D. This CDR3 region has 17 residues. Trimming stripped 4 bases from V and 2 bases from J, with 18 bases between. The germline V gene has CDR1 LGHDT and CDR2 YNNKEL (reference sequence). The CDR3 sequence is CASSPQRVNESKNIQYF. In DNA form, the CDR3 reads TGTGCCAGCAGCCCACAACGGGTGAACGAGTCCAAAAACATTCAGTACTTC.

The chain couples TRBV2 to TRBJ1-5, with a possible D match to TRBD1 (6 bases). The CDR3 is made up of 18 amino acids. Deletions cut 6 bases from V and 3 bases from J, with 24 bases between. Germline loops: CDR1 SNHLY, CDR2 FYNNEI. The CDR3, as DNA: TGTGCCAGCAGCAGCCGGGACACCCGAATGGGAACCAATCAGCCCCAGCATTTT. Its translation is CASSSRDTRMGTNQPQHF.

A few counts support this clone. The chain uses TRBV12-3 or TRBV12-4 and TRBJ1-5, with unresolved D. V lost 3 bases to trimming and J lost 10 bases, with 10 bases between them. This CDR3 has 12 amino acids. The CDR3 here is CASSFPEGPQHF. The CDR3 DNA sequence: TGTGCCAGCAGTTTCCCTGAGGGCCCCCAGCATTTT.

This chain joins TRBV7-2 and TRBJ2-1; perhaps TRBD1 as D (8 bases). Germline lookup yields CDR1 SGHTA and CDR2 FQGNSA. Trimming left V 5 bases short and J 4 bases short, with 15 bases between. The CDR3 is 15 residues long. CDR3 loop: CASSQGAGAYNEQFF. For the CDR3, the DNA is TGTGCCAGCAGCCAGGGGGCGGGAGCGTACAATGAGCAGTTCTTC.

V gene TRBV2 combines with J gene TRBJ2-5; TRBD1 matches 10 bases. This CDR3 is built from 15 residues. The V gene end was trimmed by 7 bases and the J gene end by 4 bases; junction bases not matched to a gene: 9. Germline V lookup: CDR1 SNHLY, CDR2 FYNNEI. The CDR3 DNA follows: TGTGCCAGCAAGCTCGACAGGGGGCCAGGAGAGACCCAGTACTTC. Protein product: CASKLDRGPGETQYF.

The J gene is TRBJ2-7, the V gene TRBV5-1; 11 bases line up with TRBD2. V shed 3 bases, J shed 3 bases, and the junction held 5 bases outside the gene matches. The CDR3 is 15 amino acids. Per the germline V gene, CDR1 is SGHRS and CDR2 is YFSETQ. The CDR3 is CASSSGLAVVYEQYF. The CDR3 DNA follows: TGCGCCAGCAGCTCGGGACTAGCGGTGGTCTACGAGCAGTACTTC.

The gene calls are TRBV7-6 and TRBJ2-5, with TRBD1 matching 9 bases. This CDR3 has 15 residues. From germline, CDR1 is SGHVS and CDR2 FNYEAQ. Trimming cost V 5 bases and J 3 bases; bases outside gene matches: 7. CDR3 sequence: CASSPEQGAEETQYF. DNA of the CDR3: TGTGCCAGCAGCCCCGAACAGGGGGCCGAAGAGACCCAGTACTTC.

The chain uses TRBV19 and TRBJ1-2; TRBD1 might be the D (6 bases). Germline V gene lookup returns CDR1 LNHDA and CDR2 SQIVND (reference sequence). Trimming left V 5 bases short and J 1 base short, with 11 bases between. The CDR3 runs 14 residues. The CDR3 sequence is CASSQGTFNYGYTF. CDR3 nucleotide sequence: TGTGCCAGTAGTCAGGGGACCTTTAACTATGGCTACACCTTC.

The chain recombines TRBV5-1 with TRBJ1-1, with 9 bases fitting TRBD1. CDR3 length equals 15 residues. The J segment lost 11 bases and the V segment lost 0 bases, leaving 11 bases of the junction unmatched. The germline V gene has CDR1 SGHRS and CDR2 YFSETQ. CDR3 in amino acids: CASSLGRTGVGEAFF. The CDR3 bases are TGCGCCAGCAGCTTGGGACGGACAGGGGTTGGGGAGGCTTTCTTT.

This clone was recorded only once. V and J are TRBV27 and TRBJ2-7; TRBD2 aligns across 7 bases. This CDR3 spans 12 amino acids. The junction had 5 bases not matched to a gene; V was cut back by 5 bases and J by 7 bases. CDR1 MNHEY and CDR2 SMNVEV come from the germline V gene (reference sequence). In DNA, the CDR3 is TGTGCCAGCAGTGTCCCGGGGGGAGAGCAGTACTTC. Translation: CASSVPGGEQYF.

Details on this clone: The junction shows a germline mismatch at one end, possibly a read error. The chain joins TRBV30 to TRBJ2-2, with TRBD1 identical over 7 bases. Germline CDR1 and CDR2: GTSNPN and SVGIG (reference sequence). There are 15 residues in the CDR3. In nucleotides, the CDR3 is TGTGCCTTGAGTCCCGGGACAGCGAACACCGGGGAGCTGTTTTTT. It specifies CALSPGTANTGELFF.

The V call is TRBV19, the J call TRBJ2-4; D possibly corresponds to TRBD2 (6 bases). CDR3 size: 14 residues. Trimming pared 3 bases from V and 1 base from J, leaving 7 bases between. Germline assignment: CDR1 LNHDA and CDR2 SQIVND (reference sequence). Here the CDR3 DNA reads TGTGCCAGTAGTATCCGGGAGGCCAAAAACATTCAGTACTTC. Amino acid sequence: CASSIREAKNIQYF. The variable domain in full, completed from reference TRBV19 and TRBJ2-4, reads DGGITQSPKYLFRKEGQNVTLSCEQNLNHDAMYWYRQDPGQGLRLIYYSQIVNDFQKGDIAEGYSVSREKKESFPLTVTSAQKNPTAFYLCASSIREAKNIQYFGAGTRLSVL.

The chain carries TRBV9 and TRBJ2-7; D may be TRBD2 (6 bases). This CDR3 is 14 amino acids long. Germline V gene sequence: CDR1 SGDLS, CDR2 YYNGEE. Trimming removed 0 bases at V and 1 base at J, with 8 bases between. CDR3 sequence (DNA): TGTGCCAGCAGCGTAGCTAGCGAATCCTACGAGCAGTACTTC. It is translated as CASSVASESYEQYF. The full variable domain, with the rest looked up from reference TRBV9 and TRBJ2-7, is DSGVTQTPKHLITATGQRVTLRCSPRSGDLSVYWYQQSLDQGLQFLIQYYNGEERAKGNILERFSAQQFPDLHSELNLSSLELGDSALYFCASSVASESYEQYFGPGTRLTVT.

The chain couples TRBV6-1 to TRBJ1-1; D is unresolved. The CDR3 has 14 amino acids. The V gene lost 3 bases and the J gene lost 1 base, with 9 bases spanning the gap. Germline values: CDR1 MNHNS, CDR2 SASEGT. The CDR3 sequence: CASSDLLRNTEAFF. DNA of the CDR3: TGTGCCAGCAGTGATTTGTTGAGGAACACTGAAGCTTTCTTT.

The genes are TRBV7-9 and TRBJ2-3, with 9 bases fitting TRBD1. The CDR3 runs to 16 residues. Germline lookup yields CDR1 SEHNR and CDR2 FQNEAQ (reference sequence). V was pared by 5 bases and J by 4 bases, with 10 bases of the junction left unmatched. The CDR3 DNA follows: TGTGCCAGCAGCCCAAGGGACAGGGTGGGAGCAGATACGCAGTATTTT. It yields the protein CASSPRDRVGADTQYF.

The chain combines TRBV7-8 with TRBJ1-1; D gene unclear. Germline-derived CDR1 and CDR2 are SGHVS and FQNEAQ. Deletions cut 8 bases from V and 3 bases from J, with 7 bases between. The CDR3 runs to 11 residues. CDR3 DNA: TGTGCCAGCGCCGGAGACACTGAAGCTTTCTTT. Amino acid sequence: CASAGDTEAFF.

This sequence joins TRBV5-1 and TRBJ2-1; the match to TRBD2 covers 8 bases. Losses at the gene ends were 1 base for V and 7 bases for J; bases not matched to a gene: 10. Per the germline V gene, CDR1 is SGHRS and CDR2 is YFSETQ. The CDR3 consists of 16 residues. CDR3 bases: TGCGCCAGCAGCTTGTCGGCGGGAGGCATGGGGAATGAGCAGTTCTTC. Its protein is CASSLSAGGMGNEQFF.

The chain is built from TRBV7-2 and TRBJ2-2; 7 bases align to TRBD1. V was clipped by 5 bases and J by 4 bases; unmatched bases: 4. Germline V CDR1 and CDR2: SGHTA, FQGNSA. The CDR3 is made up of 14 amino acids. The CDR3 loop is CASSLDRATGELFF. DNA of the CDR3: TGTGCCAGCAGCCTAGACAGGGCCACCGGGGAGCTGTTTTTT.

V and J are TRBV19 and TRBJ1-6; D is undetermined. Germline values: CDR1 LNHDA, CDR2 SQIVND (reference sequence). V was shortened by 4 bases and J by 7 bases, with 5 bases between the two germline ends. The CDR3 has 12 residues. The CDR3 protein is CASSTANSPLHF. For the CDR3, the DNA is TGTGCCAGTAGTACCGCGAATTCACCCCTCCACTTT.

The chain employs TRBV6-2 or TRBV6-3 and TRBJ2-7; a weak D match, TRBD1 (6 bases). The V end was cut by 6 bases, the J end by 3 bases, with 12 bases between. Looked up from germline, CDR1 is MNHEY and CDR2 is SVGEGT. The CDR3 is made up of 13 amino acids. The CDR3 sequence is CASSRGQHYEQYF. CDR3 DNA sequence: TGTGCCAGCAGCCGCGGACAGCACTACGAGCAGTACTTC.

The V call is TRBV18, the J call TRBJ2-2; the match to TRBD2 covers 9 bases. Germline V gene data show CDR1 as KGHSH and CDR2 as LQKENI. The CDR3 runs to 16 residues. V lost 8 bases to trimming and J lost 0 bases; unmatched junction nucleotides: 7. This CDR3 reads CASTSLAGANTGELFF. DNA for the CDR3: TGTGCCAGCACATCTTTAGCGGGAGCGAACACCGGGGAGCTGTTTTTT. The full variable domain, its missing parts supplied by reference TRBV18 and TRBJ2-2, is NAGVMQNPRHLVRRRGQEARLRCSPMKGHSHVYWYRQLPEEGLKFMVYLQKENIIDESGMPKERFSAEFPKEGPSILRIQQVVRGDSAAYFCASTSLAGANTGELFFGEGSRLTVL.

The gene calls are TRBV5-1 and TRBJ2-7, with TRBD2 matching over 7 bases. The CDR3 is 14 amino acids. Losses at the gene ends were 6 bases for V and 6 bases for J; bases not matched to a gene: 12. The germline V gene encodes CDR1 SGHRS and CDR2 YFSETQ. CDR3 sequence reads: CASTPWAGDVEQYF. The CDR3, as DNA: TGCGCCAGCACCCCCTGGGCGGGAGATGTCGAGCAGTACTTC.

V usage is TRBV7-2 and J usage is TRBJ2-2; TRBD1 agrees at 8 bases. Germline CDR1 and CDR2: SGHTA and FQGNSA. The CDR3 contains 16 residues. Trimming took 5 bases from V and 2 from J; bases not matched to a gene: 7. This CDR3 is CASSPRTGKNTGELFF. In DNA, the CDR3 is TGTGCCAGCAGCCCCCGGACAGGGAAAAACACCGGGGAGCTGTTTTTT.